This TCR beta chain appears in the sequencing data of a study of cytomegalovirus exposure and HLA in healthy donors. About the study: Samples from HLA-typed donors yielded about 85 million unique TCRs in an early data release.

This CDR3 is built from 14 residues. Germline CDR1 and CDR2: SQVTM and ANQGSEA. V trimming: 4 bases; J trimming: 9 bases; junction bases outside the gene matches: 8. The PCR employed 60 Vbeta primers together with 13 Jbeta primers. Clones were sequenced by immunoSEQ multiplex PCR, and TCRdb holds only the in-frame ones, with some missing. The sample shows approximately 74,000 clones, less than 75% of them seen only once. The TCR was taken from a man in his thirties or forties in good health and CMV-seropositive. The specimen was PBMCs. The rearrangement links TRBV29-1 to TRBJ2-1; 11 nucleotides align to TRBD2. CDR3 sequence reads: CSVATSGSLVEQFF. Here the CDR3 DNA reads TGCAGCGTTGCAACTAGCGGGAGCTTGGTTGAGCAGTTCTTC.